Detailed here is one T cell receptor beta chain. Its antigen is not identified. The time point is: recipient sample about 28 days before transplant, after cytoreduction. The data belong to a study of T cell clonotyping in hematopoietic cell transplantation. Findings and limits, study-wide: At the given depth, recipient repertoires were over 95% de novo clonotypes. Recipient TCR diversity dropped after transplant; expanded clonotypes rose from day 30 to 180.

Here immunoSEQ multiplex PCR was the method, and the copy in TCRdb shows in-frame clones only, minus some. The sample records some 40,000 clones, 85% being singletons. The source material was peripheral blood mononuclear cells, sampled before stem cell transplant. This clonotype was obtained from a man aged 60 to 75 with acute myeloid leukemia. Some clones in this sample may be carry-over from other donors' samples.

CDR3 sequence reads: CASSATGTGLRQETQYF. The CDR3 region has the DNA TGCGCCAGCAGCGCAACCGGGACAGGGCTCCGGCAAGAGACCCAGTACTTC. The chain links TRBV4-1 to TRBJ2-5; TRBD1 matches 9 bases. The CDR3 length is 17 residues. Losses at the gene ends were 5 bases for V and 2 bases for J; bases not matched to a gene: 12. Looked up from germline, CDR1 is MGHRA and CDR2 is YSYEKL.